This entry lists 26 T cell receptor beta chains sequenced from one sample in a study of CD8 T cells in Susac syndrome. Reverse transcription of about 0.5 to 1 ug RNA used random hexamers. TCRdb redid the calling of the immunoSEQ multiplex PCR reads with MiXCR, one entry per CDR3 protein. The sample carries tens of thousands of distinct CDR3 sequences, roughly 94% recorded once. Sequencing was carried out using CD8+ T cells from PBMCs. Receptors originate from a human donor with Susac syndrome.

The chain couples TRBV9 to TRBJ2-2; D not resolved. Germline V gene data show CDR1 as SGDLS and CDR2 as YYNGEE. V shed 3 bases and J shed 7 bases, with 10 bases lying between them. There are 13 residues in the CDR3. The CDR3 DNA reads TGTGCCAGCAGCGCCGCGGCGGTCGGGGAGCTGTTTTTT. It codes for CASSAAAVGELFF.

This chain uses TRBV29-1 with TRBJ1-4; maybe TRBD1 (5 bases). Germline CDR1 reads SQVTM; CDR2 reads ANQGSEA. The CDR3 has 13 amino acids. The V end lost 6 bases, the J end lost 2 bases, and 10 bases lay between the germline ends. This chain's CDR3 is CSVLGGTNEKLFF. Here the CDR3 DNA reads TGCAGCGTACTGGGGGGGACTAATGAAAAACTGTTTTTT.

This rearrangement joins TRBV7-9 to TRBJ2-3; D perhaps matches TRBD2 (5 bases). The length of the CDR3 is 12 residues. Trimming stripped 5 bases from V and 6 bases from J, with 9 bases between. CDR1 and CDR2 (germline): SEHNR, FQNEAQ (reference sequence). CDR3 in amino acids: CASSPTIDTQYF. In DNA form, the CDR3 reads TGTGCCAGCAGCCCGACTATTGATACGCAGTATTTT.

This clonotype was counted a single time. This chain uses TRBV27 with TRBJ2-2; 12 bases are a match to TRBD2. CDR3 size: 15 residues. Germline CDR1 reads MNHEY; CDR2 reads SMNVEV (reference sequence). Unmatched junction bases numbered 2, after V lost 2 bases and J lost 7 bases. DNA for the CDR3: TGTGCCAGCAGTTTACTAGCGGGAGGGAGCGGGGAGCTGTTTTTT. It specifies CASSLLAGGSGELFF.

Only one count was recorded for this clonotype. The gene calls are TRBV15 and TRBJ2-1; TRBD1 agrees at 7 bases. V lost 1 base and J lost 10; bases outside the gene matches: 10. The length of the CDR3 is 15 residues. Germline values: CDR1 LNHNV, CDR2 YYDKDF (reference sequence). CDR3 DNA sequence: TGTGCCACCAGCAGAGGAACTCTCCAGGGGGTAGAGCAGTTCTTC. Its protein is CATSRGTLQGVEQFF.

The genes are TRBV29-1 and TRBJ1-2; D is possibly TRBD1 (6 bases). V gave up 4 bases and J gave up 12 bases, with 21 bases separating them. The CDR3 has 13 amino acids. Germline V CDR1 and CDR2: SQVTM, ANQGSEA. Here the CDR3 reads CSVGPGQGMDHTF. The CDR3 DNA is TGCAGCGTTGGTCCCGGCCAGGGGATGGATCACACCTTC.

This clonotype is a singleton in its sample. The chain carries TRBV27 and TRBJ2-1, with a tentative D call TRBD2 (5 bases). CDR3 size: 14 residues. Trimming took 2 bases from V and 4 from J, leaving 9 bases between them. CDR1 is MNHEY, CDR2 SMNVEV, per germline (reference sequence). The CDR3 is CASSLGGQYNEQFF. Written as DNA, the CDR3 is TGTGCCAGCAGTTTAGGAGGCCAGTACAATGAGCAGTTCTTC.

V usage is TRBV28 and J usage is TRBJ2-3; possibly TRBD2 for D (5 bases). Between the trimmed V and J ends, which lost 3 bases and 0 bases, there was a span of 10 bases. Germline assignment: CDR1 MDHEN and CDR2 SYDVKM. The CDR3 has 15 residues. The CDR3 sequence is CASSLIGDSTDTQYF. The DNA for the CDR3 is TGTGCCAGCAGTTTGATCGGGGATAGCACAGATACGCAGTATTTT.

V gene TRBV27 combines with J gene TRBJ2-7, with 10 bases that match TRBD2. The CDR3 runs 15 residues. Germline V gene data show CDR1 as MNHEY and CDR2 as SMNVEV (reference sequence). With 0 bases clipped from V and 3 bases from J, the junction kept 2 bases outside the gene matches. This chain's CDR3 is CASSLSGLADYEQYF. CDR3 nucleotide sequence: TGTGCCAGCAGTTTATCCGGACTAGCGGACTACGAGCAGTACTTC.

This clonotype showed up just once. The V call is TRBV12-3 or TRBV12-4, the J call TRBJ2-7; D tentatively fits TRBD1 or TRBD2 (5 bases each). V dropped 6 bases and J dropped 2 bases, with 14 bases sitting between them. The CDR3 has 14 amino acids. CDR3 DNA sequence: TGTGCCAGCAGCCCTACCGGGACGGCCTACGAGCAGTACTTC. This encodes CASSPTGTAYEQYF.

V usage is TRBV9 and J usage is TRBJ1-1; D uncertain. CDR3 length equals 13 residues. Germline values: CDR1 SGDLS, CDR2 YYNGEE. V lost 0 bases to trimming and J lost 0 bases, with 3 bases between them. The CDR3 DNA is TGTGCCAGCAGCGTAGTGGTGAACACTGAAGCTTTCTTT. It codes for CASSVVVNTEAFF. The whole variable domain, filled in from reference TRBV9 and TRBJ1-1, reads DSGVTQTPKHLITATGQRVTLRCSPRSGDLSVYWYQQSLDQGLQFLIQYYNGEERAKGNILERFSAQQFPDLHSELNLSSLELGDSALYFCASSVVVNTEAFFGQGTRLTVV.

The chain carries TRBV20-1 and TRBJ2-5; possible D gene TRBD1, 6 bases. CDR3 size: 15 residues. The ends were cut back, 0 bases at V and 1 base at J, with 12 bases in the middle. Germline loops: CDR1 DFQATT, CDR2 SNEGSKA (reference sequence). The CDR3 DNA follows: TGCAGTGCTAGAGATGGGGGCAGGGGCCAAGAGACCCAGTACTTC. Encoded protein: CSARDGGRGQETQYF.

The V call is TRBV20-1, the J call TRBJ2-1, with D possibly being TRBD2 (5 bases). CDR1 and CDR2 from the germline V gene are DFQATT and SNEGSKA (reference sequence). This CDR3 contains 15 residues. The V and J ends lost 0 bases and 4 bases respectively, with 13 bases between them. CDR3 sequence reads: CSAREGAAFYNEQFF. The CDR3 DNA reads TGCAGTGCTAGAGAAGGAGCGGCCTTTTACAATGAGCAGTTCTTC.

In DNA, the CDR3 is TGTGCCAGCAGCTCGGGACTAGCGGTGATCGAGCAGTACTTC. Its translation is CASSSGLAVIEQYF. The genes are TRBV7-2 and TRBJ2-7; 11 nucleotides align to TRBD2. The CDR3 totals 14 residues. Germline-derived CDR1 and CDR2 are SGHTA and FQGNSA. V dropped 4 bases and J dropped 6; count of bases not matched to a gene: 5.

Here the CDR3 reads CAISVSDPGLNYGYTF. The CDR3 coding sequence is TGTGCCATCAGTGTATCTGATCCAGGCCTTAACTATGGCTACACCTTC. The chain joins TRBV10-3 to TRBJ1-2; the D is unclear. Germline V lookup: CDR1 ENHRY, CDR2 SYGVKD. V dropped 4 bases and J dropped 1 base, with 16 bases sitting between them. The CDR3 length is 16 residues.

This clonotype was seen only once. The rearrangement uses TRBV2 and TRBJ2-3; D could derive from TRBD1 or TRBD2 (5 bases each). V shed 1 base and J shed 0 bases, with 8 bases lying between them. Germline lookup yields CDR1 SNHLY and CDR2 FYNNEI. The CDR3 is 15 residues long. CDR3 DNA: TGTGCCAGCAGTGAAGGCTGGGACAGCACAGATACGCAGTATTTT. Its protein product is CASSEGWDSTDTQYF.

The CDR3 protein is CASSIMGRGTTTYNEQFF. As DNA, the CDR3 is TGTGCCAGTAGTATAATGGGGAGGGGGACAACCACCTACAATGAGCAGTTCTTC. The chain couples TRBV19 to TRBJ2-1, with a tentative D call TRBD2 (7 bases). Germline V lookup: CDR1 LNHDA, CDR2 SQIVND (reference sequence). The V end was cut by 2 bases, the J end by 2 bases, with 19 bases between. This CDR3 has 18 residues.

This sequence joins TRBV4-1 and TRBJ1-4; D not resolved. V was clipped by 4 bases and J by 7 bases, with 16 bases between them. Germline V gene lookup returns CDR1 MGHRA and CDR2 YSYEKL. The CDR3 consists of 15 residues. In nucleotides, the CDR3 is TGCGCCAGCAGCCCTGAGTCGACGACGGCTGAAAAACTGTTTTTT. This encodes CASSPESTTAEKLFF.

The V and J genes are TRBV28 and TRBJ1-5; D unresolved. CDR3 length: 13 residues. Germline CDR1 and CDR2: MDHEN and SYDVKM. Trimming took 5 bases from V and 7 from J, leaving 12 bases between them. The CDR3 DNA reads TGTGCCAGCAGTACCCTCCCGGGGCAGCCCCAGCATTTT. It yields the protein CASSTLPGQPQHF. The whole variable domain, remainder taken from reference TRBV28 and TRBJ1-5, is DVKVTQSSRYLVKRTGEKVFLECVQDMDHENMFWYRQDPGLGLRLIYFSYDVKMKEKGDIPEGYSVSREKKERFSLILESASTNQTSMYLCASSTLPGQPQHFGDGTRLSIL.

In its sample, this clonotype was seen once. The V and J genes are TRBV7-9 and TRBJ2-7; D is possibly TRBD2 (5 bases). The CDR3 has 12 residues. Trimming stripped 11 bases from V and 7 bases from J, with 18 bases between. CDR1 and CDR2 (germline): SEHNR, FQNEAQ (reference sequence). CDR3 in DNA: TGTGCCTTAGGACGAGAGGGAGTGGAGCAGTACTTC. This sequence encodes CALGREGVEQYF.

J is TRBJ2-1 and V is TRBV15; 11 nucleotides agree with TRBD2. This CDR3 has 15 amino acids. From germline, CDR1 is LNHNV and CDR2 YYDKDF (reference sequence). V gave up 8 bases and J gave up 4 bases; unmatched junction bases: 7. CDR3 sequence reads: CATWPGTSGYNEQFF. The CDR3 DNA is TGTGCCACCTGGCCAGGGACTAGCGGTTACAATGAGCAGTTCTTC.

The chain uses TRBV29-1 and TRBJ2-7; TRBD2 matches at 11 bases. Per the germline V gene, CDR1 is SQVTM and CDR2 is ANQGSEA. V lost 0 bases, J lost 4 bases, and 5 bases stayed unmatched. The CDR3 runs 15 residues. The CDR3 is CSVEDPTSGSYEQYF. For the CDR3, the DNA is TGCAGCGTTGAAGATCCAACTAGCGGGAGTTACGAGCAGTACTTC.

The gene calls are TRBV27 and TRBJ2-7, with 8 nucleotides matching TRBD1. The CDR3 totals 17 residues. Germline V CDR1 and CDR2: MNHEY, SMNVEV (reference sequence). Trimming removed 4 bases from V and 3 bases from J; junction bases left unmatched: 14. The chain's CDR3 is CASSSRDRMGLVYEQYF. CDR3 in DNA: TGTGCCAGCAGTTCCCGGGACAGGATGGGGCTCGTCTACGAGCAGTACTTC.

The V gene is TRBV12-3 or TRBV12-4, the J gene TRBJ2-7; 7 positions agree with TRBD2. V was pared by 1 base and J by 2 bases, with 5 bases of the junction left unmatched. There are 15 residues in the CDR3. This chain's CDR3 is CASSLVLAEPYEQYF. The CDR3 bases are TGTGCCAGCAGTTTAGTTCTAGCGGAACCCTACGAGCAGTACTTC.

The CDR3 DNA reads TGTGCCAGCAGCCCCTTCAAAGCCTATAGCACAGATACGCAGTATTTT. It translates to CASSPFKAYSTDTQYF. The chain employs TRBV9 and TRBJ2-3; unclear D gene. The germline V gene has CDR1 SGDLS and CDR2 YYNGEE. Trimming took 4 bases from V and 0 from J, leaving 15 bases between them. The CDR3 totals 16 residues.

V usage is TRBV2 and J usage is TRBJ2-5; the D gene could be TRBD1 or TRBD2 (5 bases each). Trimming took off 6 bases at V and 5 bases at J, with 16 bases between the two ends. The CDR3 extends over 14 amino acids. Germline V CDR1 and CDR2: SNHLY, FYNNEI. In DNA form, the CDR3 reads TGTGCCAGCAGCGGGGTCGGGGCAGAGGAGACCCAGTACTTC. Translation: CASSGVGAEETQYF.